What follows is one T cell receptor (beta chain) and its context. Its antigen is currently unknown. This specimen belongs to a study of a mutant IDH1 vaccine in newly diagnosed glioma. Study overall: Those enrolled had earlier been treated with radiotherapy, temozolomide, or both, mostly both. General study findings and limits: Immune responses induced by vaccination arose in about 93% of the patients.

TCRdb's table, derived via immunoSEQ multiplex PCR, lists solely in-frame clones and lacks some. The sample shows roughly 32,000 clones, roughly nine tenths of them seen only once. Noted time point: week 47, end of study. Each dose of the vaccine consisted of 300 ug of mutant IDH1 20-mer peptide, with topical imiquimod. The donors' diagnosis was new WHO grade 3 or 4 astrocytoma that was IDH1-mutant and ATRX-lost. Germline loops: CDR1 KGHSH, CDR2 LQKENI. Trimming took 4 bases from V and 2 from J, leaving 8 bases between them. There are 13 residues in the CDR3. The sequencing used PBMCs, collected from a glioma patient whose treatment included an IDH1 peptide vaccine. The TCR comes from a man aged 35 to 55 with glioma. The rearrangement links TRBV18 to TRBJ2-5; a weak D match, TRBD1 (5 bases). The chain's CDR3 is CASSQQVQETQYF. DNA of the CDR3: TGTGCCAGCTCACAACAGGTACAAGAGACCCAGTACTTC.